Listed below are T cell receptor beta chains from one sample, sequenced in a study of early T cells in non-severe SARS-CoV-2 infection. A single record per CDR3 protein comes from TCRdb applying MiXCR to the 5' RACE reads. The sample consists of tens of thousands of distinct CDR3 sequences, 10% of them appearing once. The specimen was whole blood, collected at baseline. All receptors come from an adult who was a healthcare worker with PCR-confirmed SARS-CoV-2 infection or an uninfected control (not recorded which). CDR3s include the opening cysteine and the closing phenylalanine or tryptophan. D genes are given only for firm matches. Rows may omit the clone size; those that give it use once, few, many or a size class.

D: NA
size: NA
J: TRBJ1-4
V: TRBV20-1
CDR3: CSAREGGPGKKLFF
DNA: TGCAGTGCTAGAGAGGGAGGCCCAGGGAAAAAACTGTTTTTT

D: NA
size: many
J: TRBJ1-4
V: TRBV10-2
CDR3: CASRPRTAEKLFF
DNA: TGCGCCAGCAGACCCCGGACGGCTGAAAAACTGTTTTTT

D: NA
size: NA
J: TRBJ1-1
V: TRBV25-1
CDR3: CASSEAGANTEAFF
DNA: TGTGCCAGCAGTGAGGCGGGAGCTAACACTGAAGCTTTCTTT

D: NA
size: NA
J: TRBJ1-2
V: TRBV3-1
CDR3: CASSQETRAHGYTF
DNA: TGTGCCAGCAGCCAAGAAACTAGGGCCCATGGCTACACCTTC

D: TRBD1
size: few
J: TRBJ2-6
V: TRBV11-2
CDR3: CASRTNRGTLAGANVLTF
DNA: TGTGCCAGCAGAACAAACAGGGGGACCCTTGCTGGGGCCAACGTCCTGACTTTC

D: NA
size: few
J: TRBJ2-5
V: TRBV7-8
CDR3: CASSPGTYQETQYF
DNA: TGTGCCAGCAGCCCCGGGACATATCAAGAGACCCAGTACTTC

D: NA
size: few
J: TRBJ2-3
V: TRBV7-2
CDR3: CASSLGVRSTDTQYF
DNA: TGTGCCAGCAGCTTAGGGGTCCGAAGCACAGATACGCAGTATTTT

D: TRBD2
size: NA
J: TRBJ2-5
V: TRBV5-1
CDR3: CASSWTSGTSGETQYF
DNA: TGCGCCAGCAGCTGGACCTCCGGGACTAGCGGGGAGACCCAGTACTTC

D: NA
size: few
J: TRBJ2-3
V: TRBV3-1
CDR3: CASSRRGATPDTQYF
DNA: TGTGCCAGCAGCCGACGGGGAGCCACTCCGGATACGCAGTATTTT

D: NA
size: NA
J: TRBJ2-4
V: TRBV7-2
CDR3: CASSSTRGGENIQYF
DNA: TGTGCCAGCAGCTCAACCAGGGGAGGTGAAAACATTCAGTACTTC

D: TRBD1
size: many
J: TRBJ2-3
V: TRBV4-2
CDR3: CASSQNRGADTQYF
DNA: TGTGCCAGCAGCCAAAACAGGGGAGCAGATACGCAGTATTTT

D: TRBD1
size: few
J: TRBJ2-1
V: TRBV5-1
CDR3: CASSLAKQGGGNEQFF
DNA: TGCGCCAGCAGCTTGGCCAAGCAAGGGGGCGGGAATGAGCAGTTCTTC

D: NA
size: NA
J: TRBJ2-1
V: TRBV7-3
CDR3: CASSVLAGANEQFF
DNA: TGTGCCAGCAGCGTTCTCGCGGGGGCAAATGAGCAGTTCTTC

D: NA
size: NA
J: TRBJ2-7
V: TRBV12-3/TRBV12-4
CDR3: CASILTGSYEQYF
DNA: TGTGCCAGCATTCTGACAGGATCCTACGAGCAGTACTTC

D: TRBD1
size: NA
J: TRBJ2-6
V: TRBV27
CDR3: CASSPRDRGPGANVLTF
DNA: TGTGCCAGCAGCCCCCGGGACAGGGGGCCTGGGGCCAACGTCCTGACTTTC

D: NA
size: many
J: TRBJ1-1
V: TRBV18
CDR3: CASSPFENTEAFF
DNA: TGTGCCAGCTCACCTTTCGAGAACACTGAAGCTTTCTTT

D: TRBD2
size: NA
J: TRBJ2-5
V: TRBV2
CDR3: CASRVPGLAGQETQYF
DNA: TGTGCCAGCAGGGTACCGGGACTAGCGGGGCAAGAGACCCAGTACTTC

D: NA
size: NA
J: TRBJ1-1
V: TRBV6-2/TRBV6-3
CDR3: CASSYGRGEAFF
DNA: TGTGCCAGCAGTTACGGGCGAGGAGAAGCTTTCTTT

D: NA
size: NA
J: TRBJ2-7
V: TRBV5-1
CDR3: CASVLGDSYEQYF
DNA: TGCGCCAGCGTGCTGGGGGACTCCTACGAGCAGTACTTC

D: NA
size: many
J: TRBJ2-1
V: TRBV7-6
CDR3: CASSTKQGGEQFF
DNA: TGTGCCAGCAGCACGAAACAGGGCGGTGAGCAGTTCTTC

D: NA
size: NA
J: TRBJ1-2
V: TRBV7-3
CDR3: CASSSLSGWLTF
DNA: TGTGCCAGCAGCTCCCTCTCAGGTTGGCTCACCTTC

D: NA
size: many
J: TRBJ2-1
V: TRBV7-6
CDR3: CASSSGRLSSYNEQFF
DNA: TGTGCCAGCAGCTCGGGACGGCTTAGCTCCTACAATGAGCAGTTCTTC

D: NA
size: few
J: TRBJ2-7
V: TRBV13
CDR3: CASSLRTVRNEQYF
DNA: TGTGCCAGCAGCTTAAGAACAGTCAGGAACGAGCAGTACTTC

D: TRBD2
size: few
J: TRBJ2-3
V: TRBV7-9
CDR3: CASSPSSSGGATDTQYF
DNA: TGTGCCAGCAGCCCGTCCTCTAGCGGGGGGGCCACAGATACGCAGTATTTT

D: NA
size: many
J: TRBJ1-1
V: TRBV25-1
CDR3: CASRTTENTEAFF
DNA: TGTGCCAGCAGGACGACAGAGAACACTGAAGCTTTCTTT

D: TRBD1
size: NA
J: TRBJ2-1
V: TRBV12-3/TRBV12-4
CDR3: CASRENRGDNEQFF
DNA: TGTGCCAGCAGGGAAAACAGGGGGGACAATGAGCAGTTCTTC

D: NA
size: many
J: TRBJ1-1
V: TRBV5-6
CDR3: CASSFGYNTEAFF
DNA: TGTGCCAGCAGCTTCGGCTATAACACTGAAGCTTTCTTT

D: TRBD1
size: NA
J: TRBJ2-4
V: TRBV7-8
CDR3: CASSPGTGGFHIQYF
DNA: TGTGCCAGCAGCCCAGGGACAGGGGGGTTCCACATTCAGTACTTC

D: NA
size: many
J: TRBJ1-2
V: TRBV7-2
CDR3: CASSLEAQAQNGYTF
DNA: TGTGCCAGCAGCTTAGAGGCGCAGGCGCAAAATGGCTACACCTTC

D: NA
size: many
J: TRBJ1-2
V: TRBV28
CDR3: CASSSWTPLSLGYTF
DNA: TGTGCCAGCAGTTCCTGGACGCCCCTATCTCTCGGCTACACCTTC

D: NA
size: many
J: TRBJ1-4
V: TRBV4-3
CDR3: CASSPAPQEKLFF
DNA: TGCGCCAGCAGCCCGGCCCCACAGGAAAAACTGTTTTTT

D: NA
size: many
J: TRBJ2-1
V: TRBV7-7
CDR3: CASSLESTRTAYNEQFF
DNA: TGTGCCAGCAGCTTAGAATCAACCCGGACCGCTTACAATGAGCAGTTCTTC

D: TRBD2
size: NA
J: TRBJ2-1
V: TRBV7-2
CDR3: CASSPTPRGAGGINEQFF
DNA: TGTGCCAGCAGCCCAACTCCTAGGGGAGCGGGGGGCATCAATGAGCAGTTCTTC

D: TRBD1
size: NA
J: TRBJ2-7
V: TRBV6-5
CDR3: CASSYSPGQGYEQYF
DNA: TGTGCCAGCAGTTACTCCCCGGGACAGGGGTACGAGCAGTACTTC

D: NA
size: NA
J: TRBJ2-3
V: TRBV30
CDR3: CAWSWVQGTDTQYF
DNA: TGTGCCTGGAGTTGGGTCCAGGGCACAGATACGCAGTATTTT

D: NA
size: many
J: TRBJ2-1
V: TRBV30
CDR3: CAWSGDSNEQFF
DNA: TGTGCCTGGAGTGGAGATTCCAATGAGCAGTTCTTC